This is a list of T cell receptor beta chains from one sample in a study of tumor-infiltrating lymphocytes in primary liver carcinoma. MiXCR was run by TCRdb on the multiplex PCR reads, yielding one entry per CDR3 protein. The sample lists around 37,000 distinct CDR3 sequences, roughly 80% seen once, with 35% to 40% in the top ten. The sequenced material came from tumor-adjacent normal liver tissue. Every receptor here comes from a man between 35 and 55 years old with primary liver carcinoma and hepatitis B virus infection. Each CDR3 is given with its conserved first and last residue. A D gene is named only where the DNA matches it firmly. Part of the rows lack a size; the others show once, few, many or a class for expanded clones.

V gene	J gene	D gene	clone size	CDR3 protein	CDR3 DNA
TRBV5-5	TRBJ2-1	NA	NA	CASSRVSYSEQFF	TGTGCCAGCAGCCGAGTCTCCTACAGTGAACAGTTCTTC
TRBV6-5	TRBJ2-6	NA	once	CASSYNPIGSTGANALTF	TGTGCCAGCAGTTACAATCCTATCGGGAGTACTGGGGCCAACGCCCTGACTTTC
TRBV30	TRBJ2-7	NA	NA	CAWSPTGSSQYF	TGTGCCTGGAGTCCTACAGGGTCGTCGCAGTACTTC
TRBV12-3/TRBV12-4	TRBJ1-3	NA	NA	CTSTVDGSSENTIYF	TGTACCAGCACCGTGGACGGAAGCTCTGAAAACACCATATATTTT
TRBV7-3	TRBJ2-1	TRBD2	NA	CASSFSPLRGLAGNEQFF	TGTGCCAGCAGCTTCAGCCCTCTCAGAGGACTAGCGGGCAATGAGCAGTTCTTC
TRBV9	TRBJ2-1	NA	NA	CANSGGVVHEQFF	TGTGCCAACAGCGGAGGGGTAGTCCATGAGCAGTTCTTC
TRBV5-1	TRBJ1-1	NA	once	CASSLAGGLPEAFF	TGCGCCAGCAGTTTGGCCGGGGGACTCCCGGAAGCTTTCTTT
TRBV29-1	TRBJ2-6	NA	once	CSVDDISQNTGANVLTF	TGCAGCGTTGACGACATCTCGCAGAATACTGGGGCCAACGTCCTGACTTTC
TRBV5-1	TRBJ2-5	TRBD2	NA	CATSPDSGGQETQYF	TGCGCCACCAGTCCGGATAGCGGGGGTCAAGAGACCCAGTACTTC
TRBV5-1	TRBJ2-7	NA	NA	CASIHSNDEQYF	TGCGCCAGCATACATAGCAACGACGAGCAGTACTTC
TRBV6-2/TRBV6-3	TRBJ2-2	NA	medium-sized	CASSRDSANTGELFF	TGTGCCAGCAGTCGGGACTCCGCGAACACCGGGGAGCTGTTTTTT
TRBV6-1	TRBJ2-1	TRBD2	NA	CASTGLAGSSNEQFF	TGTGCCAGCACCGGACTAGCGGGATCGAGTAATGAGCAGTTCTTC
TRBV5-8	TRBJ1-3	NA	once	CACSSPRSGGGNTIYF	TGTGCCTGCAGCTCCCCTCGGTCGGGGGGTGGAAACACCATATATTTC
TRBV29-1	TRBJ2-4	NA	NA	CSVVVGGRGKYIQYF	TGCAGCGTTGTCGTAGGAGGCAGGGGTAAATACATTCAGTACTTC
TRBV4-2	TRBJ2-7	NA	NA	CASNQEHGSSHKQYF	TGTGCCAGCAACCAAGAGCACGGGAGTAGCCACAAGCAGTACTTC
TRBV7-9	TRBJ2-7	NA	NA	CASSSSPGTSYEQYF	TGTGCCAGCAGCTCCAGCCCTGGAACCTCCTACGAGCAGTACTTC
TRBV4-2	TRBJ2-6	NA	NA	CASSQETSSGANILTF	TGTGCCAGCAGCCAAGAAACAAGCTCTGGGGCCAACATCCTAACTTTC
TRBV28	TRBJ1-5	TRBD1	NA	CAISLTGRMQPQHF	TGTGCCATCAGTTTGACAGGGAGAATGCAGCCCCAGCATTTT
TRBV13	TRBJ1-6	NA	once	CASSSSGGRGDSPLHF	TGTGCCAGCAGCTCATCCGGTGGCAGAGGCGATTCACCCCTCCACTTT
TRBV29-1	TRBJ2-7	TRBD1	medium-sized	CSVEDGTGEQYF	TGCAGCGTTGAAGACGGGACAGGTGAGCAGTACTTC
TRBV29-1	TRBJ1-2	TRBD1	once	CSAVTGANYGYIF	TGCAGCGCTGTGACAGGGGCTAACTATGGCTATATCTTC
TRBV14	TRBJ2-1	NA	many	CASSQGRASRGQFF	TGTGCCAGCAGCCAAGGAAGGGCGTCGAGGGGGCAGTTCTTC
TRBV6-2/TRBV6-3	TRBJ2-2	NA	NA	CASRSSGKMNTGELFF	TGTGCCAGCAGATCTTCCGGAAAGATGAACACTGGGGAGCTGTTTTTT
TRBV5-6	TRBJ2-2	NA	NA	CASSLVISGGSHTNTGGLFF	TGTGCCAGCAGCTTAGTAATCAGTGGCGGGAGCCATACGAACACCGGGGGGCTCTTTTTT
TRBV21-1	TRBJ2-7	NA	NA	CASSRDMSYGQYF	TGTGCCAGCAGCAGGGACATGTCCTACGGGCAGTACTTC
TRBV28	TRBJ2-4	NA	many	CASSSPWDGLVDIQYF	TGTGCCAGCAGTTCACCCTGGGACGGGTTAGTAGACATTCAGTACTTC
TRBV11-2	TRBJ1-6	TRBD1	few	CTSSREDRAYSPLHF	TGTACCAGTAGCCGCGAGGACAGGGCCTATTCACCCCTCCACTTT
TRBV5-1	TRBJ1-5	NA	many	CASSLVPGGNQPQHF	TGCGCCAGCAGCTTGGTTCCGGGCGGGAACCAGCCCCAGCATTTT
TRBV29-1	TRBJ2-1	NA	NA	CSVVDVGEQFF	TGCAGCGTTGTGGATGTAGGTGAGCAGTTCTTC
TRBV29-1	TRBJ2-5	NA	NA	CSVTVQETQCF	TGCAGCGTCACCGTTCAAGAGACCCAGTGCTTC
TRBV29-1	TRBJ2-7	NA	medium-sized	CSVVVRNSYEQYF	TGCAGCGTTGTGGTCCGGAACTCCTACGAGCAGTACTTC
TRBV29-1	TRBJ2-1	NA	NA	CSAPDGGWVGEQFF	TGCAGCGCTCCGGATGGCGGCTGGGTAGGAGAGCAGTTCTTC
TRBV5-6	TRBJ2-7	NA	once	CASSPPPMGEAYEQYF	TGTGCCAGCAGCCCCCCCCCCATGGGCGAGGCCTACGAGCAGTATTTC
TRBV6-1	TRBJ1-5	NA	NA	CVSSEAGHPNQPQHF	TGTGTTAGCAGTGAAGCGGGACACCCTAATCAGCCCCAGCATTTT
TRBV6-6	TRBJ2-3	NA	NA	CASNYVGLKHQYF	TGTGCCAGCAATTACGTGGGACTGAAGCATCAGTATTTT
TRBV12-3/TRBV12-4	TRBJ1-2	TRBD1	large	CAIGQGVDGYTF	TGTGCCATCGGACAGGGGGTCGATGGCTACACCTTC
TRBV29-1	TRBJ2-1	NA	NA	CSVVDRAGEQFF	TGCAGCGTTGTGGATCGTGCGGGAGAGCAGTTCTTC
TRBV5-6	TRBJ2-7	NA	NA	CASSLACGQAYEQYF	TGTGCCAGCAGCTTGGCTTGTGGGCAGGCCTACGAGCAGTACTTC
TRBV4-2	TRBJ2-1	NA	once	CAISQVSLAGSPSGEQFF	TGTGCCATCAGCCAAGTTAGTCTAGCAGGGAGCCCGTCCGGGGAACAGTTCTTC
TRBV28	TRBJ1-1	NA	NA	CASSSKLSGIGTEAFF	TGTGCCAGCAGTTCAAAATTGTCGGGGATCGGCACTGAAGCTTTCTTT
TRBV29-1	TRBJ1-1	TRBD1	NA	CSRGQEGYQNTEDSF	TGCAGCAGGGGACAGGAAGGCTATCAGAACACTGAAGATTCCTTT
TRBV14	TRBJ1-5	NA	NA	CASNQGRDQPQHF	TGTGCCAGCAACCAGGGACGGGATCAGCCCCAGCATTTT
TRBV20-1	TRBJ1-1	NA	NA	CSVPTPVAFF	TGCAGTGTCCCGACACCCGTGGCTTTCTTT
TRBV28	TRBJ2-1	NA	few	CAGRPRGPTHEQFF	TGTGCCGGCAGACCTCGGGGGCCCACCCATGAACAGTTCTTC
TRBV4-1	TRBJ1-1	TRBD1	once	CSSSRPGEGQTEAFF	TGCTCCAGCAGCCGACCAGGGGAGGGACAGACTGAAGCTTTCTTT